This T cell receptor beta chain originates from a study of T-cell memory formation after mild COVID-19. Study context: Largely donor-specific TCR clusters were found.

This clonotype was seen repeatedly, ten times or more. The antigen remains unidentified. TCRdb redid the calling of the 5' RACE reads with MiXCR, one entry per CDR3 protein. The repertoire includes roughly 500,000 distinct CDR3 sequences, around 21% of them detected once, and around 12% sits in the top ten. Study results and limitations: Later expanders leaned CD4+, whereas day 15 to 85 contracting clones were balanced CD4/CD8. Some clones that responded were present in memory (sampled pre-infection), which suggests cross-reactive memory joined. Proof of SARS-CoV-2 specificity was absent for the second-wave clones that crested on day 37.

The V gene's germline CDR1 is LGHNA and CDR2 YNFKEQ. V shed 1 base, J shed 5 bases, and the junction held 8 bases outside the gene matches. This CDR3 contains 18 residues. This chain joins TRBV4-2 and TRBJ2-5; 15 bases are a match to TRBD2. Sequencing was carried out using PBMCs or a T cell subset sorted from them (not recorded which). The TCR comes from an adult woman who had mild COVID-19 (a few samples of this study predate the infection). Cell type and time point are not known. The CDR3 DNA reads TGTGCCAGCAGCCAAGCGCCTTCCGGGACTAGCGGGGGGGAGACCCAGTACTTC. Translating gives CASSQAPSGTSGGETQYF.